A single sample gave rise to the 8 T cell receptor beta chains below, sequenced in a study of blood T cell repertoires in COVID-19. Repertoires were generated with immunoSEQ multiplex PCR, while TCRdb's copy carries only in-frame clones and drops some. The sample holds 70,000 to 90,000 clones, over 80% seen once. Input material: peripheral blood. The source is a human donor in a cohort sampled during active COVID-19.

This CDR3 is CASSYSGGEKLFF. For the CDR3, the DNA is TGTGCCAGCAGCTACTCAGGGGGTGAAAAACTGTTTTTT. The chain employs TRBV7-9 and TRBJ1-4, with 7 positions matching TRBD1. Germline lookup yields CDR1 SEHNR and CDR2 FQNEAQ (reference sequence). V trimming: 4 bases; J trimming: 7 bases; junction bases outside the gene matches: 3. The CDR3 is 13 amino acids.

The CDR3 loop reads CASSRSSGANVLTF. CDR3 in DNA: TGTGCCAGCAGCCGGAGCTCTGGGGCCAACGTCCTGACTTTC. The V gene is TRBV7-2, the J gene TRBJ2-6; D is unclear. This CDR3 spans 14 amino acids. V shed 5 bases and J shed 0 bases, with 5 bases lying between them. Germline V gene data show CDR1 as SGHTA and CDR2 as FQGNSA.

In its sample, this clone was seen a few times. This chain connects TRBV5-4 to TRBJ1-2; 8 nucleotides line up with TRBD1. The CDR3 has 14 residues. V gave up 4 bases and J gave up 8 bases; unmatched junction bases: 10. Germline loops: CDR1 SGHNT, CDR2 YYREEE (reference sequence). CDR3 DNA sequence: TGTGCCAGCAGCATTTCAGGGGGCGTATGGGGCTACACCTTC. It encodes CASSISGGVWGYTF.

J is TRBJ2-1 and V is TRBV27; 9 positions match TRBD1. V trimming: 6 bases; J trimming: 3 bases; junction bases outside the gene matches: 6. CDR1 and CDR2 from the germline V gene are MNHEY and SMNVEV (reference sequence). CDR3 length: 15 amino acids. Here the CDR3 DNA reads TGTGCCAGCAGGCCCGACAGGGGGATCTACAATGAGCAGTTCTTC. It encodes CASRPDRGIYNEQFF.

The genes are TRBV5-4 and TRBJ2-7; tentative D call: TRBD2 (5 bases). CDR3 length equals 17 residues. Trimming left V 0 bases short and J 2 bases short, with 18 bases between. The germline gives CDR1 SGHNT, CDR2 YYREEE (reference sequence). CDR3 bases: TGTGCCAGCAGCTTGGGTGGGAGCGCCCGAACCACCTACGAGCAGTACTTC. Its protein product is CASSLGGSARTTYEQYF.

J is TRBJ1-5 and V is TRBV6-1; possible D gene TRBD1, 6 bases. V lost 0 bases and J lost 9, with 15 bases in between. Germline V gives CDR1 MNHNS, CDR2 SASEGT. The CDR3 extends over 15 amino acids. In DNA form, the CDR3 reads TGTGCCAGCAGTGAAGCAGGGACAAATCAACGGCCCCAGCATTTT. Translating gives CASSEAGTNQRPQHF.

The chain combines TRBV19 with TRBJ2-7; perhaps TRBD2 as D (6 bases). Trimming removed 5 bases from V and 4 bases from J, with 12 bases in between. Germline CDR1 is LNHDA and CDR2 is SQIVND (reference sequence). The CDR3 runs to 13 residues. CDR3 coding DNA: TGTGCCAGTAGTCGACCTGGGAGGTACGAGCAGTACTTC. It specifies CASSRPGRYEQYF.

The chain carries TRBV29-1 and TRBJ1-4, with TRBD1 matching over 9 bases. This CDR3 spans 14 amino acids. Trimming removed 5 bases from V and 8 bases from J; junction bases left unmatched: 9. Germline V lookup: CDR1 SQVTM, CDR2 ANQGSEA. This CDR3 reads CSVWTGVVEEKLFF. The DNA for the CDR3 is TGCAGCGTTTGGACAGGGGTGGTCGAAGAAAAACTGTTTTTT.